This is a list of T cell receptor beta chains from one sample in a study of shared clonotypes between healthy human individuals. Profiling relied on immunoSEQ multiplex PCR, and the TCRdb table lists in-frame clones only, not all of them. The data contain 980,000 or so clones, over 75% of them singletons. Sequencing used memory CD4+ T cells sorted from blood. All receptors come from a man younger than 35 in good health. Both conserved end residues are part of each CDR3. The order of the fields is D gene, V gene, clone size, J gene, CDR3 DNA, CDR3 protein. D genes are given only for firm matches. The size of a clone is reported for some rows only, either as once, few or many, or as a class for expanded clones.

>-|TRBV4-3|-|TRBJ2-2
TGCGCCAGCAGCCAAGTTGTCAGGGACACCGGGGAGCTGTTTTTT
CASSQVVRDTGELFF
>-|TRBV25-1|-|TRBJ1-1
TGTGCCAGCAGTGGCCCTGGCGGGGGCACTGAAGCTTTCTTT
CASSGPGGGTEAFF
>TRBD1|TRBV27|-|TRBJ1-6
TGTGCCAGCAGTTCTCTGGACAGGCGGGGGTCACCCCTCCACTTT
CASSSLDRRGSPLHF
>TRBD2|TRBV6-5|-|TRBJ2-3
TGTGCCAGCAGTTACGCGGGGGACACAGATACGCAGTATTTT
CASSYAGDTDTQYF
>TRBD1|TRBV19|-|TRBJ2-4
TGTGCCAGTAGTGGGACAGCTCTAGCCAAAAACATTCAGTACTTC
CASSGTALAKNIQYF
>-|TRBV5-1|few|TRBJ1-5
TGCGCCAGCAGCTTGGGCAGGGACCAGCCCCAGCATTTT
CASSLGRDQPQHF
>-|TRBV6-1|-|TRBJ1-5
TGTGCCAGCAGTGAAGTGGTAGGGCAGCCCCAGCATTTT
CASSEVVGQPQHF
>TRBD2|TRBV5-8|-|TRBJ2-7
TGTGCCAGCAGCCCGGCTGAAATTCTAGCGGGACGCTCCTACGAGCAGTACTTC
CASSPAEILAGRSYEQYF
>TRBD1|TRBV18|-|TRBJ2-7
TGTGCCAGCTCACTAGGGACAGGGGGGACCTACGAGCAGTACTTC
CASSLGTGGTYEQYF
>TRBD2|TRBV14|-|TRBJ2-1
TGTGCCAGCAGCCAAGGAATCTCTAGCGGGCAGGGGAATGAGCAGTTCTTC
CASSQGISSGQGNEQFF
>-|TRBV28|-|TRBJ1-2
TGTGCCAGCCTACCCGTCGCAGGGAATGCCTACTATGGCTACACCTTC
CASLPVAGNAYYGYTF
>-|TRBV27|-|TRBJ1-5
TGTGCCAGCAGTTTAAGAGTAGATCAGCCCCAGCATTTT
CASSLRVDQPQHF
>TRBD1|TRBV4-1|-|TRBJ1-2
TGCGCCAGCAGCTACCCTCAGCGGGACAGGTATGGCTACACCTTC
CASSYPQRDRYGYTF
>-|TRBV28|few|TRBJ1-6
TGTGCCAGCAGTTTTTACGACGGAGTAGGATCACCCCTCCACTTT
CASSFYDGVGSPLHF
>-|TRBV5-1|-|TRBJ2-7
TGCGCCAGCCAACCGACAGGACTGGATAGGAACGAGCAGTACTTC
CASQPTGLDRNEQYF
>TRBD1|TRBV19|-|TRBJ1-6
TGTGCCAGTAGTTTTCCCAAGGGGGCCGGTAATTCACCCCTCCATTTT
CASSFPKGAGNSPLHF
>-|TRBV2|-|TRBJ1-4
TGTGCCAGCAGTGCCCTGGGGACGGGTAATGAAAAACTGTTTTTT
CASSALGTGNEKLFF
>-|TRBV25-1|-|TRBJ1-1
TGTGCCAGCAGTGCCCACAGGCAGAACACTGAAGCTTTCTTT
CASSAHRQNTEAFF
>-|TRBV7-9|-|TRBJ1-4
TGTGCCAGCAGCTTAGGAATGGGGGAAGTGAGTGAAAAACTGTTTTTT
CASSLGMGEVSEKLFF
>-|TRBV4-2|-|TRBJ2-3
TGTGCCAGCAGCCAAGATGGGGATACGCAGTATTTT
CASSQDGDTQYF
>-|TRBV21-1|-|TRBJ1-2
TGTGCCAGCAACCCCAAAGGGAACATCTATGGCTACACCTTC
CASNPKGNIYGYTF
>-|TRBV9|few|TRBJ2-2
TGTGCCAGCAGCGTAGATCCTAGGAACACCGGGGAGCTGTTTTTT
CASSVDPRNTGELFF
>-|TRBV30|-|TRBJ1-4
TGTGCCTGGACGGCGGGGACGAAAGAAAAACTGTTTTTT
CAWTAGTKEKLFF
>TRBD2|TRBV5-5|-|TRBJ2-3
TGTGCCAGCAGCCCCTCCGGGGGGGGAGAGCGGGAGGCGCAGTATTTT
CASSPSGGGEREAQYF
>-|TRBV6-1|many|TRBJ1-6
TGTGCCAGCAGTGAAGGCTCACCCCTCCACTTT
CASSEGSPLHF
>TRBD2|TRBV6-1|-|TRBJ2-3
TGTGCCAGCAGTCCGGGACTACGTGCAGATACGCAGTATTTT
CASSPGLRADTQYF
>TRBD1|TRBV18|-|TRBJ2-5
TGTGCCAGCTCCCGCGACAGGGGGCTTATTGAGACCCAGTACTTC
CASSRDRGLIETQYF
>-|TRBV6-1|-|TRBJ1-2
TGTGCCAGCAGTGATAATTTTGGGGGGAACTATGGCTACACCTTC
CASSDNFGGNYGYTF
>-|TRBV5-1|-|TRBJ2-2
TGCGCCAGCAGCACCGTCTTCACTTCGGAGCTGTTTTTT
CASSTVFTSELFF
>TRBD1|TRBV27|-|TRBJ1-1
TGTGCCAGCAGATCAACGGCAGGGGGCTTTATAACTGAAGCTTTCTTT
CASRSTAGGFITEAFF
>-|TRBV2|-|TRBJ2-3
TGTGCCAGCAGTGCGGTTGATACGCAGTATTTT
CASSAVDTQYF
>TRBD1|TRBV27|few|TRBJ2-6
TGTGCCAGCAGTTTATTTGCGTACCGACAGGGGGCCTCCTCTGGGGCCAACGTCCTGACTTTC
CASSLFAYRQGASSGANVLTF
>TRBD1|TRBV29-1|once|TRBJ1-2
TGCAGCGTGGACAGGGTTAACTATGGCTACACCTTC
CSVDRVNYGYTF
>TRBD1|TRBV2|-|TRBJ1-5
TGTGCCAGCAGTTTCGGACAGGGGAATCAGCCCCAGCATTTT
CASSFGQGNQPQHF
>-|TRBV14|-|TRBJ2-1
TGTGCCAGCAGCCAAGTGCGGGGGCGCAATGAGCAGTTCTTC
CASSQVRGRNEQFF